This TCR beta chain was captured by sequencing in a study of Graves' ophthalmopathy and Graves' hyperthyroidism. Study overall: Ophthalmopathy not arising within 18 months of follow-up defined hyperthyroidism as stable. Regarding the study as a whole: The model's prediction of ophthalmopathy progression had 65% to 71% sensitivity and approximately 76% specificity. Blood shared most expanded thyroid clonotypes above 0.001 frequency.

Germline loops: CDR1 SGHKS, CDR2 YYEKEE (reference sequence). The CDR3 loop spans 18 amino acids. V lost 2 bases and J lost 2; bases outside the gene matches: 8. Symptoms, serum thyroxine and TRAb, thyroid ultrasound, and orbital computed tomography formed the diagnostic basis. For repertoire sequencing, the TCR beta CDR3 regions were amplified from RNA transcripts. The first-round RT-PCR employed HTBI primers together with the Qiagen OneStep RT-PCR kit. A multiplex PCR was then performed as the second round. TCRdb recomputed calls from the multiplex PCR reads with MiXCR, one row per CDR3 protein. In the table there are about 500,000 distinct CDR3 sequences, under 45% of which are singletons. Concerning this clonotype: What it binds is unknown.

The receptor was derived from an adult man with Graves' hyperthyroidism. Material: peripheral blood or thyroid tissue (not recorded which). The chain combines TRBV5-5 with TRBJ2-6; 9 bases are a match to TRBD2. CDR3 residues: CASSFILAGLAGANVLTF. The CDR3 coding sequence is TGTGCCAGCAGCTTTATCCTAGCGGGATTGGCTGGGGCCAACGTCCTGACTTTC. Supplemented by reference TRBV5-5 and TRBJ2-6, the full variable domain reads DAGVTQSPTHLIKTRGQQVTLRCSPISGHKSVSWYQQVLGQGPQFIFQYYEKEERGRGNFPDRFSARQFPNYSSELNVNALLLGDSALYLCASSFILAGLAGANVLTFGAGSRLTVL.